By sample fraction, the clone carrying this TCR beta chain is medium-sized (0.01 to 0.1%). This record comes from a study of tumor-infiltrating lymphocytes in oesophageal squamous cell carcinoma. TCRdb passed the PCR reads through MiXCR, listing each CDR3 protein once. The sample includes about 11,000 distinct CDR3 sequences, around 51% seen only once; the top ten take around a quarter. The CDR3 runs to 16 residues. Germline V gives CDR1 MNHNS, CDR2 SASEGT. Trimming removed 7 bases from V and 2 bases from J; junction bases left unmatched: 11. The chain has TRBV6-1 and TRBJ2-3, with 8 bases matching TRBD2. The clonotype comes from a male donor with esophageal squamous cell carcinoma. The sample taken for sequencing was esophageal tumor tissue. In DNA, the CDR3 is TGTGCCAGCACCCCCGGGGGTAGCGGGACCACAGATACGCAGTATTTT. Translating gives CASTPGGSGTTDTQYF.